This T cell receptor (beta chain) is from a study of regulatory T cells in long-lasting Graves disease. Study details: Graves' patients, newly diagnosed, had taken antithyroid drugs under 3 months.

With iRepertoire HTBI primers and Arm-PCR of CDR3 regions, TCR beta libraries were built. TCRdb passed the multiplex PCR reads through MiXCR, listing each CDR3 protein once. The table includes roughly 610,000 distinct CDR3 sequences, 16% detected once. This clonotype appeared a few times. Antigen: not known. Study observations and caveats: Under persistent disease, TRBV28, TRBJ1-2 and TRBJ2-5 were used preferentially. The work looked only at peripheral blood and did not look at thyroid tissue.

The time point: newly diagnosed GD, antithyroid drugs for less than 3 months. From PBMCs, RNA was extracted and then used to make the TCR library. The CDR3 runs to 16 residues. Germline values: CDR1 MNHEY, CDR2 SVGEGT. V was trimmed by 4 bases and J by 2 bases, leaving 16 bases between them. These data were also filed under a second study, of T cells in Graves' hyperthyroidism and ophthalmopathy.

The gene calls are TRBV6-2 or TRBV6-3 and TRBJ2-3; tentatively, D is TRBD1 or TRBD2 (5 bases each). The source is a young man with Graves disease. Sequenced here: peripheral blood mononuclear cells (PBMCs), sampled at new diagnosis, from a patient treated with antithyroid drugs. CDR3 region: CASSSGRRGSTDTQYF. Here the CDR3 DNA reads TGTGCCAGCAGTTCGGGGCGGAGAGGTTCCACAGATACGCAGTATTTT.